This T cell receptor (beta chain) emerged from a study of OX40 agonist ivuxolimab in advanced cancers. Libraries were prepared by immunoSEQ multiplex PCR; TCRdb keeps only in-frame clonotypes and omits some of them. The profile shows around 70,000 clones, approximately 86% of them singletons. Germline CDR1 reads LGHNA; CDR2 reads YNFKEQ. The CDR3 has 13 residues. With 4 bases removed from V and 6 bases from J, the gap between germline ends came to 12 bases. This clone appeared a few times. This clonotype was sampled from an adult with an advanced solid tumor such as melanoma, head and neck, liver or kidney cancer. Sequencing was performed on CD4+ or CD8+ T cells sorted from blood, taken in a trial of the OX40 agonist ivuxolimab. This chain uses TRBV4-2 with TRBJ1-2; maybe TRBD1 (5 bases). The CDR3 DNA sequence: TGTGCCAGCAGCCCCCGGGGGGATGATGGCTACACCTTC. It translates to CASSPRGDDGYTF.